The 3 T cell receptor beta chains below come from one sample, sequenced in a study of metastatic and nonmetastatic thyroid tumors. From the PCR reads, TCRdb re-called clones with MiXCR. The table records 15,000 to 20,000 clones, around 30% of them present only once. Patients were all untreated before their thyroid surgery. Sequenced material: tumor tissue. Receptors originate from a female donor with papillary thyroid cancer or a benign thyroid nodule (not recorded which). Some clones in this sample may be carry-over from other donors' samples.

By proportion, this clone is medium-sized. The chain is built from TRBV2 and TRBJ1-1; possible D gene TRBD1, 5 bases. CDR3 size: 14 residues. The ends were cut back, 5 bases at V and 2 bases at J, with 12 bases in the middle. CDR1 and CDR2 from the germline V gene are SNHLY and FYNNEI. The CDR3 loop reads CASSRQNRNTEAFF. CDR3 sequence (DNA): TGTGCCAGCAGTCGACAGAACAGAAACACTGAAGCTTTCTTT.

V gene TRBV20-1 combines with J gene TRBJ1-2; 7 positions match TRBD1. The junction had 6 bases not matched to a gene; V was cut back by 2 bases and J by 0 bases. The V gene's germline CDR1 is DFQATT and CDR2 SNEGSKA (reference sequence). CDR3 length: 15 residues. The CDR3 nucleotides read TGCAGTGCTAGAAGACAGGGAGAATCTAACTATGGCTACACCTTC. Encoded protein: CSARRQGESNYGYTF.

By its share, this clone is medium-sized. The CDR3 nucleotides are TGCGCCAGCAGCTTGGGGGCGGAGGGCAATGAGCAGTTCTTC. This translates into CASSLGAEGNEQFF. The genes are TRBV5-1 and TRBJ2-1, with D possibly being TRBD2 (6 bases). The CDR3 consists of 14 residues. The germline V gene encodes CDR1 SGHRS and CDR2 YFSETQ. Trimming took 0 bases from V and 6 from J, leaving 10 bases between them.